This TCR beta chain was identified during a study of blood T cells in healthy people across ages. Germline V CDR1 and CDR2: SSHAT, FNYEAQ (reference sequence). This CDR3 has 16 residues. Concerning this clonotype itself: Compared with germline, one end of the junction differs, possibly owing to a read error.

With a J-beta primer mix and a sample-barcoded 5' primer, a second PCR ran 7 to 11 cycles. TCRdb independently ran MiXCR on the 5' RACE reads; one entry per CDR3 protein. This table holds some 1.5 million distinct CDR3 sequences, about 45% found once. The rearrangement uses TRBV7-7 and TRBJ2-7, with a possible D match to TRBD2 (6 bases). Gene TRBJ2-5 matches the end of the DNA better, so the J call may be wrong. This clonotype was obtained from a woman aged 18 to 35 in good health. Sequences were obtained from blood. The CDR3 nucleotides are TGTGCTAGCAACCGATCTAGCGTGGGTAAACAAGAGACCCAGTACTTC. Residues: CASNRSSVGKQETQYF.